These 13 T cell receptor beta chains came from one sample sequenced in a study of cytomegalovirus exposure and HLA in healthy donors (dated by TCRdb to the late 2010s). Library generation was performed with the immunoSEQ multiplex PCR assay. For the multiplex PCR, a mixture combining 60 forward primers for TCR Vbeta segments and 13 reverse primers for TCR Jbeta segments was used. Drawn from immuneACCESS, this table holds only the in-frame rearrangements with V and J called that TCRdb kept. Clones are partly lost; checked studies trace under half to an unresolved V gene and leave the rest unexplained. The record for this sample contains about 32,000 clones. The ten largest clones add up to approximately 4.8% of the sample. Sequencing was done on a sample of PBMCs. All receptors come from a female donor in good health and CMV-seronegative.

The CDR3 sequence: CATSTATGTFAEAFF. In DNA form, the CDR3 reads TGTGCCACCAGCACAGCGACAGGGACATTCGCTGAAGCTTTCTTT. This chain connects TRBV15 to TRBJ1-1, with 7 nucleotides matching TRBD1. V dropped 4 bases and J dropped 6; count of bases not matched to a gene: 11. Germline assignment: CDR1 LNHNV and CDR2 YYDKDF (reference sequence). This CDR3 has 15 residues. Looking up the rest from reference TRBV15 and TRBJ1-1 gives the full variable domain: DAMVIQNPRYQVTQFGKPVTLSCSQTLNHNVMYWYQQKSSQAPKLLFHYYDKDFNNEADTPDNFQSRRPNTSFCFLDIRSPGLGDTAMYLCATSTATGTFAEAFFGQGTRLTVV.

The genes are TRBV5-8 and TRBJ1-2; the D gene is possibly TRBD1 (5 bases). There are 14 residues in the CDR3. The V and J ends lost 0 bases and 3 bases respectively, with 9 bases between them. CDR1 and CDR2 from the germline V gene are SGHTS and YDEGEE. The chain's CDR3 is CASSLGQGDYGYTF. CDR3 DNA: TGTGCCAGCAGCTTGGGGCAGGGTGACTATGGCTACACCTTC.

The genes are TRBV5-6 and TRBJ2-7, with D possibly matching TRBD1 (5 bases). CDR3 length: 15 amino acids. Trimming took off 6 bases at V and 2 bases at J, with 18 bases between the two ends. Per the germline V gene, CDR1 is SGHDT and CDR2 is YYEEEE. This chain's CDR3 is CASTAGAGATYEQYF. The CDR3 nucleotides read TGTGCCAGCACCGCTGGGGCAGGAGCTACCTACGAGCAGTACTTC.

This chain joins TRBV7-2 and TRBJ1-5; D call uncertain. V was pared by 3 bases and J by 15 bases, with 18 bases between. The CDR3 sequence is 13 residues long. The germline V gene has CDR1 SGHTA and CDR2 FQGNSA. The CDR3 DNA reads TGTGCCAGCAGCTTCTCTATTAATCAGCCGGGGCATTTT. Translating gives CASSFSINQPGHF.

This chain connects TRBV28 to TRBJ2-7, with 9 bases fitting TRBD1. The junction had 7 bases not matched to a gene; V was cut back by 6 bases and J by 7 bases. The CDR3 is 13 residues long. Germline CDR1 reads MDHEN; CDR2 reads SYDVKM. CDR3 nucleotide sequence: TGTGCCAGCAGGACAGGGGGAGTGTGGGAGCAGTACTTC. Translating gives CASRTGGVWEQYF. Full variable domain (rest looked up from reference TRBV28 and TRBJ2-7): DVKVTQSSRYLVKRTGEKVFLECVQDMDHENMFWYRQDPGLGLRLIYFSYDVKMKEKGDIPEGYSVSREKKERFSLILESASTNQTSMYLCASRTGGVWEQYFGPGTRLTVT.

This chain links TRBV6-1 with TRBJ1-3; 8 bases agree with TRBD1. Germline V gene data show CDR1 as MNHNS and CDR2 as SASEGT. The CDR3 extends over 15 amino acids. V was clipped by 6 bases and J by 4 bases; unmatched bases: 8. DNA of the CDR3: TGTGCCAGCAGCCCGGACAGGGTGGCCGGAAACACCATATATTTT. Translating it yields CASSPDRVAGNTIYF.

The DNA for the CDR3 is TGTGCCAGCAGTTATACCGGGACAGAGGAATCACCCCTCCACTTT. This sequence encodes CASSYTGTEESPLHF. V usage is TRBV2 and J usage is TRBJ1-6; 7 bases are shared with TRBD1. The J segment lost 10 bases and the V segment lost 5 bases, leaving 11 bases of the junction unmatched. Germline lookup yields CDR1 SNHLY and CDR2 FYNNEI. The CDR3 runs 15 residues.

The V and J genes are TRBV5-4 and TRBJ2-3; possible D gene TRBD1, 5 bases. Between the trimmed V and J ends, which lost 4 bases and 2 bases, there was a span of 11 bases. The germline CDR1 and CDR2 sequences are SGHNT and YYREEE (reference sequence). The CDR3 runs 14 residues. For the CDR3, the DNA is TGTGCCAGCAGCCCTACAGGTTACACAGATACGCAGTATTTT. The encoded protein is CASSPTGYTDTQYF.

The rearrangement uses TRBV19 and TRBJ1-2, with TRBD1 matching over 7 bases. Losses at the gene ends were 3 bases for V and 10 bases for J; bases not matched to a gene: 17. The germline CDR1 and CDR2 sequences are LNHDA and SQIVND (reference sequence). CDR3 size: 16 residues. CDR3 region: CASSIGTAIYVGLYTF. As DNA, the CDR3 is TGTGCCAGTAGTATCGGGACAGCAATATATGTGGGACTCTACACCTTC.

In nucleotides, the CDR3 is TGTGCCAGCTCCCGCCGGGACAGACTCGGGGAGCTGTTTTTT. Translation: CASSRRDRLGELFF. The chain recombines TRBV18 with TRBJ2-2; 7 bases map to TRBD1. CDR3 length: 14 residues. V gave up 6 bases and J gave up 7 bases; unmatched junction bases: 8. Germline values: CDR1 KGHSH, CDR2 LQKENI. Full variable domain (remainder filled in from reference TRBV18 and TRBJ2-2): NAGVMQNPRHLVRRRGQEARLRCSPMKGHSHVYWYRQLPEEGLKFMVYLQKENIIDESGMPKERFSAEFPKEGPSILRIQQVVRGDSAAYFCASSRRDRLGELFFGEGSRLTVL.

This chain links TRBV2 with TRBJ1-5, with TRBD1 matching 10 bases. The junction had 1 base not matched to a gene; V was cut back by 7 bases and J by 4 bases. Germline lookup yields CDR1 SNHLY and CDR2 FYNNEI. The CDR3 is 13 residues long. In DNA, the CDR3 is TGTGCCAGCAAGGGACAGGGGAATCAGCCCCAGCATTTT. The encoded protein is CASKGQGNQPQHF.

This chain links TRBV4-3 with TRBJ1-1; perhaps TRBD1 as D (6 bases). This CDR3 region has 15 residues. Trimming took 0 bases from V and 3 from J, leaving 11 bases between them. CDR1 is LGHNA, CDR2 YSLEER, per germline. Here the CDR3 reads CASSQDGQRYTEAFF. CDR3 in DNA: TGCGCCAGCAGCCAAGATGGACAGCGTTACACTGAAGCTTTCTTT.

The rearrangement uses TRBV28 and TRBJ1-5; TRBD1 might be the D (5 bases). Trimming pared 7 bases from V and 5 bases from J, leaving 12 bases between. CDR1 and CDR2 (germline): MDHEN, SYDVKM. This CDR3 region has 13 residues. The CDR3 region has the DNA TGTGCCAGCACCCCGGGGGAGTATCAGCCCCAGCATTTT. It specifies CASTPGEYQPQHF. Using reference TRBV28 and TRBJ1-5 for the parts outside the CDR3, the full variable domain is DVKVTQSSRYLVKRTGEKVFLECVQDMDHENMFWYRQDPGLGLRLIYFSYDVKMKEKGDIPEGYSVSREKKERFSLILESASTNQTSMYLCASTPGEYQPQHFGDGTRLSIL.